These 26 T cell receptor beta chains were sequenced from one sample in a study of blood T cell repertoires in COVID-19. Profiled with immunoSEQ multiplex PCR; TCRdb holds only in-frame clones, not every one. The sample consists of about 300,000 clones, approximately 89% of them appearing once. Sequencing was performed on peripheral blood. The receptors here all came from a woman aged 25 to 39 with COVID-19, enrolled during active disease.

The chain uses TRBV5-6 and TRBJ1-1; no clear D gene. The V and J ends lost 1 base and 7 bases respectively, with 14 bases between them. Germline V gene data show CDR1 as SGHDT and CDR2 as YYEEEE. This CDR3 comprises 14 residues. This CDR3 is CASSLNSAEREAFF. The DNA of the CDR3 is TGTGCCAGCAGCTTGAATTCGGCGGAACGTGAAGCTTTCTTT.

The genes are TRBV14 and TRBJ1-3; D may be TRBD1 (6 bases). Germline lookup yields CDR1 SGHDN and CDR2 FVKESK. Trimming removed 0 bases from V and 4 bases from J, with 10 bases in between. The CDR3 length is 15 residues. DNA of the CDR3: TGTGCCAGCAGCCAAGATTGGGGGCCGGGAAACACCATATATTTT. Translation gives CASSQDWGPGNTIYF.

The chain carries TRBV4-2 and TRBJ2-3; 12 nucleotides line up with TRBD2. The CDR3 is 17 amino acids. V dropped 0 bases and J dropped 0; count of bases not matched to a gene: 1. Germline lookup yields CDR1 LGHNA and CDR2 YNFKEQ. Here the CDR3 reads CASSQEGLAGSTDTQYF. Written as DNA, the CDR3 is TGTGCCAGCAGCCAAGAAGGACTAGCGGGGAGCACAGATACGCAGTATTTT.

The chain couples TRBV25-1 to TRBJ2-1, with TRBD1 matching 7 bases. With 4 bases clipped from V and 4 bases from J, the junction kept 7 bases outside the gene matches. Germline CDR1 and CDR2: MGHDK and SYGVNS. The length of the CDR3 is 15 residues. The CDR3 nucleotides are TGTGCCAGCAGTGCCATCGACAGGGATTACAATGAGCAGTTCTTC. Protein product: CASSAIDRDYNEQFF.

This sequence joins TRBV2 and TRBJ1-4; possible D gene TRBD1, 6 bases. The CDR3 is made up of 14 amino acids. Germline V gives CDR1 SNHLY, CDR2 FYNNEI. Trimming left V 9 bases short and J 2 bases short, with 13 bases between. The CDR3 spells CASSGAQTNEKLFF. CDR3 in DNA: TGTGCCAGTTCAGGGGCGCAGACTAATGAAAAACTGTTTTTT.

This chain links TRBV9 with TRBJ1-3; D gene uncertain. The germline CDR1 and CDR2 sequences are SGDLS and YYNGEE. The CDR3 length is 16 residues. Trimming removed 0 bases from V and 0 bases from J, with 10 bases in between. CDR3 residues: CASSVVSADSGNTIYF. In DNA form, the CDR3 reads TGTGCCAGCAGCGTAGTCTCTGCAGACTCTGGAAACACCATATATTTT.

The chain carries TRBV19 and TRBJ2-2, with D possibly matching TRBD1 (6 bases). Germline CDR1 LNHDA, CDR2 SQIVND (reference sequence). Trimming took off 1 base at V and 5 bases at J, with 8 bases between the two ends. The CDR3 extends over 14 amino acids. The DNA of the CDR3 is TGTGCCAGTAGTATAGTGCAGGGGACCGGGGAGCTGTTTTTT. Its protein is CASSIVQGTGELFF.

V gene TRBV6-5 combines with J gene TRBJ1-6; 10 bases fit TRBD1. The CDR3 covers 15 residues. J gave up 10 bases and V 2 bases, and 5 bases lay outside the gene matches. Germline lookup yields CDR1 MNHEY and CDR2 SVGAGI. The CDR3 is CASSYGDRGSSPLHF. CDR3 DNA: TGTGCCAGCAGTTACGGGGACAGGGGAAGCTCACCCCTCCACTTT.

This chain joins TRBV6-1 and TRBJ2-3, with a weak D call TRBD2 (5 bases). V was trimmed by 0 bases and J by 0 bases, leaving 16 bases between them. The CDR3 is 18 amino acids. Germline V gene data show CDR1 as MNHNS and CDR2 as SASEGT. The CDR3, as DNA: TGTGCCAGCAGTGAAGCGCCGGCGGGCCTATATAGCACAGATACGCAGTATTTT. It translates to CASSEAPAGLYSTDTQYF.

This chain connects TRBV13 to TRBJ2-7; 8 bases line up with TRBD1. This CDR3 is built from 14 residues. Germline loops: CDR1 PRHDT, CDR2 FYEKMQ (reference sequence). V shed 4 bases and J 3 bases; nucleotides not matched to a gene: 5. This chain's CDR3 is CASSSTGVHYEQYF. Written as DNA, the CDR3 is TGTGCCAGCAGCTCGACAGGGGTTCACTACGAGCAGTACTTC.

This chain links TRBV5-1 with TRBJ2-3; weak D call: TRBD1 (5 bases). V lost 0 bases, J lost 6 bases, and 8 bases lay in between. CDR3 length: 13 residues. Looked up from germline, CDR1 is SGHRS and CDR2 is YFSETQ. The CDR3 loop is CASSLEAGDTQYF. The CDR3, as DNA: TGCGCCAGCAGCTTGGAGGCAGGGGATACGCAGTATTTT.

The V call is TRBV6-2 or TRBV6-3, the J call TRBJ2-6, with 7 bases aligning to TRBD1. Germline CDR1 reads MNHEY; CDR2 reads SVGEGT. V lost 2 bases to trimming and J lost 0 bases; unmatched junction nucleotides: 4. This CDR3 has 17 residues. CDR3 loop: CASSYTGVYSGANVLTF. CDR3 DNA sequence: TGTGCCAGCAGTTACACAGGGGTTTACTCTGGGGCCAACGTCCTGACTTTC.

The chain links TRBV11-3 to TRBJ2-2, with a weak D call TRBD2 (5 bases). The CDR3 sequence is 15 residues long. V was trimmed by 6 bases and J by 5 bases, leaving 16 bases between them. Germline values: CDR1 SGHNT, CDR2 YENEEA. The CDR3 reads CASSLLLRGTGELFF. Written as DNA, the CDR3 is TGTGCCAGCAGTCTCCTCCTCCGAGGGACCGGGGAGCTGTTTTTT.

The CDR3 nucleotides are TGTGCCAGCAGCGAGGGACAGGGCGACGCCACCGGGGAGCTGTTTTTT. Residues: CASSEGQGDATGELFF. The rearrangement links TRBV9 to TRBJ2-2, with TRBD1 identical over 9 bases. The germline V gene encodes CDR1 SGDLS and CDR2 YYNGEE. There are 16 residues in the CDR3. Trimming removed 3 bases from V and 4 bases from J; junction bases left unmatched: 7.

CDR3 bases: TGTGCCAGCAAATCCCAGCAGGACAGGGCCCAAGCTTTCTTT. This gives the protein CASKSQQDRAQAFF. The chain employs TRBV6-5 and TRBJ1-1; TRBD1 agrees at 8 bases. V shed 7 bases and J 9 bases; nucleotides not matched to a gene: 13. Germline values: CDR1 MNHEY, CDR2 SVGAGI. The CDR3 spans 14 residues.

The genes are TRBV19 and TRBJ1-4; D gene ambiguous. Germline V lookup: CDR1 LNHDA, CDR2 SQIVND (reference sequence). Trimming removed 5 bases from V and 7 bases from J, with 17 bases in between. The length of the CDR3 is 15 residues. CDR3 nucleotide sequence: TGTGCCAGTAGTCCCTCGTCCCTTCGGGGTGAAAAACTGTTTTTT. Residues: CASSPSSLRGEKLFF.

This clone was found a few times. This chain joins TRBV6-2 or TRBV6-3 and TRBJ1-1, with D unclear. Deletions cut 2 bases from V and 3 bases from J, with 7 bases between. The germline CDR1 and CDR2 sequences are MNHEY and SVGEGT. This CDR3 is 13 amino acids long. The CDR3 coding sequence is TGTGCCAGCAGTTACGCACGGGACACTGAAGCTTTCTTT. Its translation is CASSYARDTEAFF.

This clone was observed once. The J gene is TRBJ2-7, the V gene TRBV11-3; 7 positions match TRBD1. Losses at the gene ends were 5 bases for V and 9 bases for J; bases not matched to a gene: 7. Germline CDR1 and CDR2: SGHNT and YENEEA. This CDR3 has 12 residues. CDR3 sequence reads: CASSLKRTGQYF. The CDR3 nucleotides are TGTGCCAGCAGCCTAAAAAGGACAGGGCAGTACTTC.

This chain connects TRBV2 to TRBJ1-5, with 7 bases fitting TRBD1. This CDR3 contains 16 residues. Trimming took 6 bases from V and 4 from J; bases not matched to a gene: 12. In germline, CDR1 is SNHLY, CDR2 FYNNEI. DNA for the CDR3: TGTGCCAGCAGCGGAAGGGGGCTACGGGTTAATCAGCCCCAGCATTTT. Translated, it gives CASSGRGLRVNQPQHF.

This sequence joins TRBV19 and TRBJ1-5; D unresolved. The CDR3 covers 12 residues. The germline CDR1 and CDR2 sequences are LNHDA and SQIVND (reference sequence). Trimming removed 4 bases at V and 7 bases at J, with 8 bases between. The CDR3 here is CASSTGGQPQHF. DNA of the CDR3: TGTGCCAGTAGTACGGGAGGACAGCCCCAGCATTTT. The full variable domain, in which reference TRBV19 and TRBJ1-5 provide the parts outside the CDR3, is DGGITQSPKYLFRKEGQNVTLSCEQNLNHDAMYWYRQDPGQGLRLIYYSQIVNDFQKGDIAEGYSVSREKKESFPLTVTSAQKNPTAFYLCASSTGGQPQHFGDGTRLSIL.

A few counts support this clone. The rearrangement uses TRBV27 and TRBJ2-1; D remains ambiguous. CDR1 and CDR2 (germline): MNHEY, SMNVEV (reference sequence). This CDR3 contains 14 residues. V lost 2 bases and J 3 bases, leaving 8 bases between the germline ends. The CDR3 loop reads CASSLVRGYNEQFF. CDR3 DNA: TGTGCCAGCAGTTTAGTTAGAGGCTACAATGAGCAGTTCTTC.

CDR3 bases: TGCGCCAGCAGCTTGGTTGACAGCCGTAATTCACCCCTCCACTTT. Translated: CASSLVDSRNSPLHF. The chain carries TRBV5-1 and TRBJ1-6; D may be TRBD1 (5 bases). The CDR3 length is 15 residues. CDR1 and CDR2 from the germline V gene are SGHRS and YFSETQ. Trimming took 0 bases from V and 6 from J, leaving 10 bases between them.

J is TRBJ1-2 and V is TRBV9, with no clear D. The germline V gene has CDR1 SGDLS and CDR2 YYNGEE. Trimming took 3 bases from V and 11 from J, leaving 8 bases between them. The CDR3 loop spans 10 amino acids. CDR3 sequence reads: CASSGGGYTF. The CDR3 DNA sequence: TGTGCCAGCAGCGGGGGAGGGTACACCTTC.

The chain uses TRBV6-5 and TRBJ2-7; 7 nucleotides match TRBD2. V shed 4 bases, J shed 9 bases, and the junction held 6 bases outside the gene matches. Germline values: CDR1 MNHEY, CDR2 SVGAGI. This CDR3 region has 12 residues. The CDR3 nucleotides read TGTGCCAGCAGTTCCGGGGAGGGACGGCAGTACGTC. Translation: CASSSGEGRQYV.

The chain is built from TRBV3-1 (or the pseudogene TRBV3-2) and TRBJ2-3, with D unresolved. Germline V gene data show CDR1 as LGHDT and CDR2 as YNNKEL (reference sequence). The CDR3 contains 12 residues. Trimming took off 1 base at V and 4 bases at J, with 3 bases between the two ends. The CDR3 sequence: CASSQVADTQYF. CDR3 coding DNA: TGTGCCAGCAGCCAAGTAGCAGATACGCAGTATTTT.

The chain recombines TRBV5-1 with TRBJ2-3; 10 bases fit TRBD1. CDR3 size: 15 residues. Per the germline V gene, CDR1 is SGHRS and CDR2 is YFSETQ. With V trimmed by 4 bases and J by 2 bases, 4 bases remained unmatched. CDR3 nucleotides: TGCGCCAGCAGCGCAGGGACAGGGGACACAGATACGCAGTATTTT. Protein: CASSAGTGDTDTQYF.